This T cell receptor beta chain emerged from a study of blood T cell repertoires in COVID-19. Whole-study context: Some COVID-19 samples were acute and others convalescent; all came from the United States, Italy and Spain. Nucleic acid was either cDNA or gDNA, and it came from T cells, B-cell-depleted T cells, or PBMCs.

Original analysis: Estimation of nucleated cell counts was performed using reference gene primer amplification. The assay was immunoSEQ multiplex PCR, and TCRdb's table has in-frame clones only and misses some. V and J calls and clone size are given by that table; D and trimming were obtained from the DNA. This repertoire shows about 320,000 clones, 85% found once; its top ten account for around 6.9%. Sequencing was performed on peripheral blood. The sequence was obtained from a human donor in a cohort sampled during active COVID-19.

The CDR3 sequence is CASSNTVTGNTIYF. The CDR3 DNA reads as TGTGCCAGCAGCAATACAGTTACTGGAAACACCATATATTTT. The chain combines TRBV9 with TRBJ1-3; D unresolved. The CDR3 loop spans 14 amino acids. The V and J ends lost 4 bases and 2 bases respectively, with 10 bases between them. Germline CDR1 is SGDLS and CDR2 is YYNGEE.